This is a list of T cell receptor beta chains from one sample in a study of blood T cells in healthy people across ages. TCRdb re-derived calls from the 5' RACE reads in MiXCR, one entry per CDR3 protein. The sample gives around 650,000 distinct CDR3 sequences, 35% to 50% of which show up once; 30% is in the top ten. Sequencing used blood. The source is a man of 80 years or more in good health. Both conserved end residues are part of each CDR3. The D gene is left open where the match is weak. For some rows the clone size is stated as once, few or many, or as a class when expanded; others skip it.

-	TRBJ2-1	-	TRBV2	CASGLERYEQFF	TGTGCCAGCGGTTTAGAACGGTATGAGCAGTTCTTC
TRBD2	TRBJ2-7	-	TRBV5-1	CASSKIAGEYNEQYF	TGCGCCAGCAGCAAAATAGCGGGGGAGTACAATGAGCAGTACTTC
TRBD2	TRBJ2-7	once	TRBV20-1	CSARDRSRTSGYEQYF	TGCAGTGCTAGAGATCGGTCGCGGACTAGCGGCTACGAGCAGTACTTC
-	TRBJ1-5	-	TRBV20-1	CSASWRNSNQPQHF	TGCAGTGCTAGTTGGAGGAATAGCAATCAGCCCCAGCATTTT
-	TRBJ2-7	-	TRBV6-2/TRBV6-3	CASSPEGSGIYEQYF	TGTGCCAGCAGCCCCGAGGGGTCCGGTATCTACGAGCAGTACTTC
-	TRBJ2-7	-	TRBV7-8	CASSPGRLETSEQYF	TGTGCCAGCAGCCCTGGGAGGTTGGAGACCTCCGAGCAGTACTTC
-	TRBJ2-7	-	TRBV25-1	CASRVGGSGEQYF	TGTGCCAGCCGAGTCGGGGGTAGCGGCGAGCAGTACTTC
-	TRBJ2-7	-	TRBV27	CASSYRRQSSYNEQYF	TGTGCCAGCAGTTATAGGAGACAGAGCTCCTACAATGAGCAGTACTTC
-	TRBJ2-3	few	TRBV4-3	CASSQVLRANTQYF	TGCGCCAGCAGCCAGGTCCTCAGGGCCAATACGCAGTATTTT
TRBD2	TRBJ2-7	-	TRBV27	CASSFLGIGGAGIREQYF	TGTGCCAGCAGTTTTCTGGGAATCGGGGGGGCCGGTATTCGCGAGCAGTACTTC
TRBD1	TRBJ2-7	few	TRBV20-1	CSASGLGDRLSYEQYF	TGCAGTGCTAGTGGGCTAGGGGACAGGTTGTCCTACGAGCAGTACTTC
TRBD2	TRBJ2-7	-	TRBV5-1	CASSPTGLAGVSEQYF	TGCGCCAGCAGCCCGACGGGACTAGCGGGAGTCTCCGAGCAGTACTTC
TRBD1	TRBJ2-7	-	TRBV7-2	CASSLDGQGYFTQYF	TGTGCCAGCAGCTTAGATGGACAGGGGTATTTCACCCAGTACTTC
-	TRBJ2-7	many	TRBV20-1	CSAVIAGNSDEQYF	TGCAGTGCTGTTATAGCAGGGAACTCGGACGAGCAGTACTTC
TRBD1	TRBJ2-7	-	TRBV12-3/TRBV12-4	CASSLTGAVNEQYF	TGTGCCAGCAGTTTAACAGGGGCGGTAAATGAGCAGTACTTC
TRBD1	TRBJ1-2	-	TRBV10-3	CAIRVTGGQVNYGYTF	TGTGCCATCAGGGTAACAGGGGGTCAGGTTAATTATGGCTACACCTTC
-	TRBJ1-6	few	TRBV20-1	CSASPGQPLNSPLHF	TGCAGTGCTAGCCCTGGACAGCCCCTAAATTCACCCCTCCACTTT
-	TRBJ1-2	-	TRBV20-1	CSARPEGGSFNYGYTF	TGCAGTGCTAGACCCGAAGGCGGGAGTTTTAACTATGGCTACACCTTC
-	TRBJ1-2	few	TRBV28	CASSLPTNYGYTF	TGTGCCAGCAGTCTCCCCACTAACTATGGCTACACCTTC
-	TRBJ2-7	-	TRBV10-1	CASSESGGRVDEQYF	TGCGCCAGCAGTGAGTCGGGGGGCAGGGTCGATGAGCAGTACTTC
TRBD2	TRBJ2-5	-	TRBV11-2	CASSSREGFQETQYF	TGTGCCAGCAGCTCTCGGGAGGGGTTTCAAGAGACCCAGTACTTC
TRBD1	TRBJ2-5	-	TRBV7-2	CASSKGRQGRETQYF	TGTGCCAGCAGCAAAGGACGACAGGGCCGAGAGACCCAGTACTTC